Shown below are 27 T cell receptor beta chains from a single sample sequenced in a study of cytomegalovirus exposure and HLA in healthy donors. Generated by immunoSEQ multiplex PCR, the TCRdb table keeps only in-frame clones and is missing some. The sample has 65,000 to 85,000 clones, roughly 95% seen once. Sequencing was carried out using PBMCs. The receptors come from a young woman in good health and CMV-seronegative.

The V call is TRBV18, the J call TRBJ2-7; 8 positions agree with TRBD1. V shed 3 bases and J 3 bases; nucleotides not matched to a gene: 1. CDR1 and CDR2 (germline): KGHSH, LQKENI. The CDR3 has 13 amino acids. Here the CDR3 DNA reads TGTGCCAGCTCACCGGGACAGGACTACGAGCAGTACTTC. It encodes CASSPGQDYEQYF.

This chain uses TRBV18 with TRBJ2-4; 14 nucleotides match TRBD2. The ends lost 5 bases at V and 6 bases at J; junction bases unmatched: 21. CDR1 and CDR2 (germline): KGHSH, LQKENI. The CDR3 runs 21 residues. The CDR3 nucleotides read TGTGCCAGCTCAACCACCGGATCCAGAACCGGGACTAGCGGGAGTTTAAACATTCAGTACTTC. It translates to CASSTTGSRTGTSGSLNIQYF.

This chain connects TRBV4-3 to TRBJ2-2; 8 positions agree with TRBD1. The V gene's germline CDR1 is LGHNA and CDR2 YSLEER. The CDR3 length is 16 residues. V lost 3 bases to trimming and J lost 5 bases; unmatched junction nucleotides: 8. Here the CDR3 DNA reads TGCGCCAGCAGCCACCTCCGGGACAGGATTACCGGGGAGCTGTTTTTT. Protein sequence: CASSHLRDRITGELFF.

The rearrangement uses TRBV7-8 and TRBJ1-1; 7 bases agree with TRBD1. Germline V CDR1 and CDR2: SGHVS, FQNEAQ. The CDR3 totals 15 residues. V lost 5 bases and J lost 1; bases outside the gene matches: 7. The CDR3 nucleotides are TGTGCCAGCAGCCTAGACAGGGCTTGGAACACTGAAGCTTTCTTT. It translates to CASSLDRAWNTEAFF.

Notes on this clone: Additional DNA sequences in this sample encode the identical CDR3. This rearrangement joins TRBV7-9 to TRBJ1-2, with D tentatively TRBD1 (5 bases). V was clipped by 5 bases and J by 4 bases, with 17 bases between them. The length of the CDR3 is 15 residues. From germline, CDR1 is SEHNR and CDR2 FQNEAQ (reference sequence). The CDR3 sequence: CASSLSRGSGYGYTF. CDR3 coding DNA: TGTGCCAGCAGCCTTAGCCGGGGGTCGGGCTATGGCTACACCTTC.

The V and J genes are TRBV7-9 and TRBJ2-4; D gene uncertain. The CDR3 extends over 15 amino acids. Germline CDR1 and CDR2: SEHNR and FQNEAQ (reference sequence). Trimming left V 2 bases short and J 3 bases short, with 11 bases between. CDR3 protein: CASSLSEVGKNIQYF. As DNA, the CDR3 is TGTGCCAGCAGCTTATCCGAGGTCGGCAAAAACATTCAGTACTTC.

The V gene is TRBV18, the J gene TRBJ1-4, with unresolved D. CDR3 length: 13 residues. V was trimmed by 6 bases and J by 8 bases, leaving 13 bases between them. Germline loops: CDR1 KGHSH, CDR2 LQKENI. CDR3 sequence reads: CASSPGVGEKLFF. The CDR3 DNA follows: TGTGCCAGCTCCCCCGGGGTGGGCGAAAAACTGTTTTTT. The whole variable domain, remainder taken from reference TRBV18 and TRBJ1-4, is NAGVMQNPRHLVRRRGQEARLRCSPMKGHSHVYWYRQLPEEGLKFMVYLQKENIIDESGMPKERFSAEFPKEGPSILRIQQVVRGDSAAYFCASSPGVGEKLFFGSGTQLSVL.

The chain combines TRBV19 with TRBJ1-2; 7 positions match TRBD1. This CDR3 is 13 amino acids long. Losses at the gene ends were 6 bases for V and 7 bases for J; bases not matched to a gene: 8. Germline CDR1 and CDR2: LNHDA and SQIVND (reference sequence). The CDR3 spells CASSQQGKGGYTF. The CDR3 nucleotides read TGTGCCAGTAGCCAACAGGGGAAGGGTGGCTACACCTTC.

CDR3 loop: CASSRRDWETQYF. The CDR3 DNA is TGTGCCAGTAGTAGGCGGGACTGGGAGACCCAGTACTTC. The chain recombines TRBV19 with TRBJ2-5; a weak D match, TRBD2 (6 bases). The germline CDR1 and CDR2 sequences are LNHDA and SQIVND (reference sequence). The CDR3 extends over 13 amino acids. The V end was cut by 4 bases, the J end by 5 bases, with 11 bases between.

The chain joins TRBV27 to TRBJ1-1; D unclear. V lost 6 bases, J lost 2 bases, and 16 bases lay in between. The length of the CDR3 is 15 residues. CDR1 is MNHEY, CDR2 SMNVEV, per germline (reference sequence). The CDR3 DNA reads as TGTGCCAGCAGCACCGAATCCGGACTCAACACTGAAGCTTTCTTT. This translates into CASSTESGLNTEAFF.

This clone was counted a single time. V gene TRBV30 combines with J gene TRBJ2-2; 12 bases line up with TRBD1. The length of the CDR3 is 17 residues. Germline loops: CDR1 GTSNPN, CDR2 SVGIG (reference sequence). V lost 2 bases and J lost 4; bases outside the gene matches: 8. The CDR3 DNA is TGTGCCTGGAGTCGGGGACAGGGGGCGGGTGGCACCGGGGAGCTGTTTTTT. This translates into CAWSRGQGAGGTGELFF.

This chain uses TRBV28 with TRBJ1-4, with 10 positions matching TRBD1. Trimming removed 7 bases from V and 4 bases from J; junction bases left unmatched: 6. Per the germline V gene, CDR1 is MDHEN and CDR2 is SYDVKM. CDR3 length: 15 residues. CDR3 in amino acids: CASTGTGVGNEKLFF. For the CDR3, the DNA is TGTGCCAGCACAGGGACAGGGGTCGGTAATGAAAAACTGTTTTTT.

This chain joins TRBV30 and TRBJ1-5; D is unclear. V shed 0 bases and J shed 2 bases, with 11 bases lying between them. The CDR3 loop spans 15 amino acids. The V gene's germline CDR1 is GTSNPN and CDR2 SVGIG (reference sequence). CDR3 sequence: CAWSVAGSGNQPQHF. CDR3 nucleotides: TGTGCCTGGAGTGTAGCGGGCAGTGGCAATCAGCCCCAGCATTTT.

V gene TRBV9 combines with J gene TRBJ2-1; 9 bases agree with TRBD2. The trim removed 2 bases at V and 2 bases at J, leaving 2 bases unmatched. Germline V gene lookup returns CDR1 SGDLS and CDR2 YYNGEE. The CDR3 loop spans 15 amino acids. CDR3 amino acids: CASSVTSGTYNEQFF. DNA for the CDR3: TGTGCCAGCAGCGTGACTAGCGGCACCTACAATGAGCAGTTCTTC.

This clone has more than one count but fewer than ten. V usage is TRBV7-9 and J usage is TRBJ2-2, with TRBD1 matching 9 bases. The CDR3 spans 15 residues. Germline values: CDR1 SEHNR, CDR2 FQNEAQ (reference sequence). The J segment lost 3 bases and the V segment lost 3 bases, leaving 2 bases of the junction unmatched. This CDR3 reads CASSLGQGDTGELFF. CDR3 bases: TGTGCCAGCAGCTTGGGACAGGGCGACACCGGGGAGCTGTTTTTT. Based on the CDR3 plus reference TRBV7-9 and TRBJ2-2, the full variable domain is DTGVSQNPRHKITKRGQNVTFRCDPISEHNRLYWYRQTLGQGPEFLTYFQNEAQLEKSRLLSDRFSAERPKGSFSTLEIQRTEQGDSAMYLCASSLGQGDTGELFFGEGSRLTVL.

V and J are TRBV6-5 and TRBJ1-2; no definite D call. The CDR3 is 15 amino acids. V lost 3 bases, J lost 2 bases, and 13 bases lay in between. Germline V CDR1 and CDR2: MNHEY, SVGAGI. In DNA, the CDR3 is TGTGCCAGCAGTTATACGATTTCGGGGAACTATGGCTACACCTTC. This sequence encodes CASSYTISGNYGYTF.

The chain employs TRBV5-1 and TRBJ2-7; the match to TRBD2 covers 7 bases. CDR1 is SGHRS, CDR2 YFSETQ, per germline. V was pared by 0 bases and J by 3 bases, with 3 bases of the junction left unmatched. CDR3 size: 14 residues. DNA for the CDR3: TGCGCCAGCAGCTTGGCCGGGGGGATCTACGAGCAGTACTTC. Encoded protein: CASSLAGGIYEQYF.

J is TRBJ1-6 and V is TRBV5-6; 10 bases line up with TRBD1. Germline CDR1 and CDR2: SGHDT and YYEEEE. V shed 4 bases, J shed 8 bases, and the junction held 6 bases outside the gene matches. The CDR3 runs 15 residues. The CDR3: CASSKGDRGYSPLHF. The CDR3, as DNA: TGTGCCAGCAGCAAGGGGGACAGGGGATATTCACCCCTCCACTTT.

The chain couples TRBV20-1 to TRBJ2-3; weak D call: TRBD1 (5 bases). CDR1 is DFQATT and CDR2 is SNEGSKA in the germline V gene (reference sequence). CDR3 length: 11 amino acids. V dropped 5 bases and J dropped 8 bases, with 11 bases sitting between them. The CDR3, as DNA: TGCAGTGCTCCCCTAGGGGCTACGCAGTATTTT. Protein sequence: CSAPLGATQYF.

This chain uses TRBV7-9 with TRBJ1-1, with a possible D match to TRBD1 (6 bases). Trimming pared 7 bases from V and 0 bases from J, leaving 18 bases between. CDR1 and CDR2 from the germline V gene are SEHNR and FQNEAQ (reference sequence). This CDR3 region has 16 residues. CDR3 in amino acids: CASNPRGGVMNTEAFF. The CDR3 DNA is TGTGCCAGCAACCCTAGGGGGGGGGTAATGAACACTGAAGCTTTCTTT.

This chain joins TRBV7-2 and TRBJ1-1; D may be TRBD1 (6 bases). Germline CDR1 SGHTA, CDR2 FQGNSA. This CDR3 is 14 amino acids long. V was shortened by 5 bases and J by 1 base, with 11 bases between the two germline ends. The CDR3, as DNA: TGTGCCAGCAGCGCACAGGGTACGAACACTGAAGCTTTCTTT. Translation gives CASSAQGTNTEAFF.

This clone showed up just once. V and J are TRBV18 and TRBJ2-1; D remains unclear. The CDR3 totals 17 residues. V lost 0 bases and J 0 bases, leaving 12 bases between the germline ends. Per the germline V gene, CDR1 is KGHSH and CDR2 is LQKENI. The CDR3 nucleotides are TGTGCCAGCTCACCACCTATAAGTGTTAGCTCCTACAATGAGCAGTTCTTC. As protein: CASSPPISVSSYNEQFF. The full variable domain, its missing parts supplied by reference TRBV18 and TRBJ2-1, is NAGVMQNPRHLVRRRGQEARLRCSPMKGHSHVYWYRQLPEEGLKFMVYLQKENIIDESGMPKERFSAEFPKEGPSILRIQQVVRGDSAAYFCASSPPISVSSYNEQFFGPGTRLTVL.

This sequence joins TRBV27 and TRBJ2-2; 7 bases align to TRBD2. Germline trimming cut 3 bases from V and 0 bases from J; bases unmatched to any gene: 4. CDR1 and CDR2 (germline): MNHEY, SMNVEV (reference sequence). The CDR3 loop spans 16 amino acids. The CDR3 region has the DNA TGTGCCAGCAGTTTTCTTGGACTAGCGAACACCGGGGAGCTGTTTTTT. Encoded protein: CASSFLGLANTGELFF.

The chain joins TRBV2 to TRBJ1-2; no definite D call. The CDR3 has 12 residues. Trimming took 4 bases from V and 3 from J, leaving 6 bases between them. Germline CDR1 reads SNHLY; CDR2 reads FYNNEI. CDR3 sequence reads: CASSVADYGYTF. CDR3 nucleotides: TGTGCCAGCAGTGTGGCCGACTATGGCTACACCTTC. Complete variable domain (other parts from reference TRBV2 and TRBJ1-2): EPEVTQTPSHQVTQMGQEVILRCVPISNHLYFYWYRQILGQKVEFLVSFYNNEISEKSEIFDDQFSVERPDGSNFTLKIRSTKLEDSAMYFCASSVADYGYTFGSGTRLTVV.

The rearrangement links TRBV19 to TRBJ2-4; 7 bases line up with TRBD1. CDR3 length equals 15 residues. The V gene's germline CDR1 is LNHDA and CDR2 SQIVND (reference sequence). The V and J ends lost 4 bases and 5 bases, in that order; junction bases with no gene match: 8. Here the CDR3 reads CASSKKQGRENIQYF. The CDR3 coding sequence is TGTGCCAGTAGTAAAAAACAGGGGCGGGAAAACATTCAGTACTTC. The full variable domain, with the rest looked up from reference TRBV19 and TRBJ2-4, is DGGITQSPKYLFRKEGQNVTLSCEQNLNHDAMYWYRQDPGQGLRLIYYSQIVNDFQKGDIAEGYSVSREKKESFPLTVTSAQKNPTAFYLCASSKKQGRENIQYFGAGTRLSVL.

CDR3 amino acids: CASSPTTGGYNEQFF. In DNA form, the CDR3 reads TGTGCCAGCAGCCCCACGACAGGGGGCTACAATGAGCAGTTCTTC. V and J are TRBV28 and TRBJ2-1; 9 bases line up with TRBD1. J was trimmed by 3 bases and V by 6 bases; bases with no gene match: 6. Germline CDR1 is MDHEN and CDR2 is SYDVKM. The CDR3 spans 15 residues.

The J gene is TRBJ2-2, the V gene TRBV9; possible D gene TRBD1, 5 bases. This CDR3 has 12 residues. Germline V gene data show CDR1 as SGDLS and CDR2 as YYNGEE. V was shortened by 5 bases and J by 6 bases, with 8 bases between the two germline ends. The CDR3 DNA is TGTGCCAGCAGAGGGGTGGCCGGGGAGCTGTTTTTT. This encodes CASRGVAGELFF. The complete variable domain, with remaining parts taken from reference TRBV9 and TRBJ2-2, reads DSGVTQTPKHLITATGQRVTLRCSPRSGDLSVYWYQQSLDQGLQFLIQYYNGEERAKGNILERFSAQQFPDLHSELNLSSLELGDSALYFCASRGVAGELFFGEGSRLTVL.